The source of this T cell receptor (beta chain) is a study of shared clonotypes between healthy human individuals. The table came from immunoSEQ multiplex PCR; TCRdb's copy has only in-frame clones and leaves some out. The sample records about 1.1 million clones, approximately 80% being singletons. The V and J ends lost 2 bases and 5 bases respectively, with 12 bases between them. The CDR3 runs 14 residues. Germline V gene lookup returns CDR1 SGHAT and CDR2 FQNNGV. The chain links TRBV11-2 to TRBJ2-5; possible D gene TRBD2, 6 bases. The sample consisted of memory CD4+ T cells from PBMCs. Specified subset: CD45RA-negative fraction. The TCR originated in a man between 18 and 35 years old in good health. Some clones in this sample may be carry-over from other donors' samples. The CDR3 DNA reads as TGTGCCAGCAGCTTAAATCAAGGGAGGGAGACCCAGTACTTC. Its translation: CASSLNQGRETQYF.